This T cell receptor beta chain stems from a study of Graves' ophthalmopathy and Graves' hyperthyroidism. Germline lookup yields CDR1 MGHRA and CDR2 YSYEKL. The CDR3 loop spans 15 amino acids. The trim removed 3 bases at V and 3 bases at J, leaving 7 bases unmatched. Amplification of the TCR beta CDR3 regions used RNA transcripts (as template). First-round RT-PCR relied on HTBI primers, and a second-round multiplex PCR came next. Each CDR3 protein is one row after TCRdb ran MiXCR on the multiplex PCR reads. This sample has over a million distinct CDR3 sequences; 35% to 40% occur once, and the top ten carry over 8.5%. The study, taken as a whole, reports: In separating ophthalmopathy from stable hyperthyroidism, a 13-signature model achieved roughly 90% sensitivity and about 80% specificity.

A note on this clonotype: Its specificity is unknown.

This TCR came from an adult man with Graves' hyperthyroidism. The J gene is TRBJ1-2, the V gene TRBV4-1, with TRBD1 identical over 7 bases. Sequencing was performed on peripheral blood or thyroid tissue (not recorded which). The CDR3 DNA reads as TGCGCCAGCAGCCAGGACAGGTTGGAGGACTATGGCTACACCTTC. Protein product: CASSQDRLEDYGYTF.